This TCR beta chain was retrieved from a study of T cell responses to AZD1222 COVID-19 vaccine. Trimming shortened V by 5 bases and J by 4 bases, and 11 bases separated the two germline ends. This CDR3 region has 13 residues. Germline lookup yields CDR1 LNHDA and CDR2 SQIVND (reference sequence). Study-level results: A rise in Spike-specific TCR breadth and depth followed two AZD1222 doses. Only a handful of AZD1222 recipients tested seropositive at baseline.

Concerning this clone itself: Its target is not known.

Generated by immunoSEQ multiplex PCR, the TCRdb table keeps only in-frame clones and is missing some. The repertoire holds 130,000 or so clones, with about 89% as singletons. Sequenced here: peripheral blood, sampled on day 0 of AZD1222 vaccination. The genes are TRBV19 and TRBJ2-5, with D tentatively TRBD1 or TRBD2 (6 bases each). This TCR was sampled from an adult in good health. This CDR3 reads CASSHGGPETQYF. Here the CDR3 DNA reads TGTGCCAGTAGTCACGGGGGCCCAGAGACCCAGTACTTC.